This T cell receptor beta chain was observed in a study of shared clonotypes between healthy human individuals. Comment on this clone: The antigen remains unidentified.

General observations from the study: Clonotypes that were shared across a handful of donors made up roughly 5% of naive CD4 clonotypes. Across subsets, estimated richness was generally greater for naive than for memory populations.

CD4+ cells were split into CD45RA+ naive and CD45RA-negative memory subsets. Only in-frame clones appear in the TCRdb table, and some are missing; sequencing was by immunoSEQ multiplex PCR. The sample has approximately 2.5 million clones, over 85% seen once. This CDR3 region has 16 residues. V lost 5 bases and J 0 bases, leaving 15 bases between the germline ends. Germline loops: CDR1 SGHTA, CDR2 FQGNSA. Sequencing was carried out using naive CD4+ T cells from PBMCs. Noted subset: CD45RA+ positively selected. The clonotype was recovered from a man in his late teens or twenties in good health. Some clones in this sample may be carry-over from other donors' samples. The chain combines TRBV7-2 with TRBJ2-3, with D possibly TRBD1 on 5 matching bases. CDR3 sequence (DNA): TGTGCCAGCAGCCCCTATGACAGACCTAGCACAGATACGCAGTATTTT. Residues: CASSPYDRPSTDTQYF.